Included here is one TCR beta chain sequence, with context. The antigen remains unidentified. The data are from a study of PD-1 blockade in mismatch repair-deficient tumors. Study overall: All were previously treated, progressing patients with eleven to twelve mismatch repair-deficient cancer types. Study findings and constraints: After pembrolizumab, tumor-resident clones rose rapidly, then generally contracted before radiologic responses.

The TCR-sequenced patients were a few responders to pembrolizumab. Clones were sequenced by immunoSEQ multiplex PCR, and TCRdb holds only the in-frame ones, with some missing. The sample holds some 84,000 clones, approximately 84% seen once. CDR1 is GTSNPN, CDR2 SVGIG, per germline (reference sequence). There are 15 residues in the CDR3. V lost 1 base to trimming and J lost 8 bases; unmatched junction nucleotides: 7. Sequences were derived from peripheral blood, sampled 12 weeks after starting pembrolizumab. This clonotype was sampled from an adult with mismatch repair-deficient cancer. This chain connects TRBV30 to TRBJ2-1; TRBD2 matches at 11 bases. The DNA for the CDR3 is TGTGCCTGGAGTGAGGGAGTTAGCGGGAGGGATGAGCAGTTCTTC. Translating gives CAWSEGVSGRDEQFF. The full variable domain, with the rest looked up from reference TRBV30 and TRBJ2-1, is SQTIHQWPATLVQPVGSPLSLECTVEGTSNPNLYWYRQAAGRGLQLLFYSVGIGQISSEVPQNLSASRPQDRQFILSSKKLLLSDSGFYLCAWSEGVSGRDEQFFGPGTRLTVL.